This TCR beta chain emerged from a study of T-cell reconstitution after alpha-beta-depleted transplantation in children. This clonotype occurred a few times. Unique molecular identifiers were used to barcode this TCRbeta library. From the PCR reads, TCRdb called clonotypes with MiXCR, one entry per CDR3 protein. The sample shows a few hundred thousand distinct CDR3 sequences, 25% to 30% of them seen only once. The CDR3 loop spans 17 amino acids. Germline V gene sequence: CDR1 SQVTM, CDR2 ANQGSEA. Trimming removed 5 bases at V and 4 bases at J, with 27 bases between. This sequence was found in a boy younger than two with Wiskott-Aldrich syndrome, due to receive a stem cell transplant. This specimen was PBMCs, taken before TCRalphabeta/CD19-depleted stem cell transplant. The rearrangement joins TRBV29-1 to TRBJ2-7; tentatively, D is TRBD1 or TRBD2 (6 bases each). CDR3 residues: CSVIYMWGASARYEQYF. The DNA for the CDR3 is TGCAGCGTTATATACATGTGGGGGGCCTCCGCACGGTACGAGCAGTACTTC.